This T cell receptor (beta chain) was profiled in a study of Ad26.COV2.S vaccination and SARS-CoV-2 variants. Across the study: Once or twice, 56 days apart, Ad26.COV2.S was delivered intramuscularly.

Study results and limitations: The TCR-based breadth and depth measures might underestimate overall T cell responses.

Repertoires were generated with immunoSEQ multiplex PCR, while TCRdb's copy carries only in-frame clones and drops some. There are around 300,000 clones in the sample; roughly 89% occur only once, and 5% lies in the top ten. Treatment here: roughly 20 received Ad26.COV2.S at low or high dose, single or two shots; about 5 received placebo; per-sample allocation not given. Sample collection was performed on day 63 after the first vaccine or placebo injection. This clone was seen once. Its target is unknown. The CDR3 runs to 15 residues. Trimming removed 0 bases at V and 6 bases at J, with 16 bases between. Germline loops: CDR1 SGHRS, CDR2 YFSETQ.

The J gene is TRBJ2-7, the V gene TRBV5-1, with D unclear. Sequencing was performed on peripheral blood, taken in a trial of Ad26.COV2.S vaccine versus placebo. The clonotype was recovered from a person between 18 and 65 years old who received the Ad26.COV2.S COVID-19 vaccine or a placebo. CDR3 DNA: TGCGCCAGCAGCTTGGAGGTATTGGGTCTCGGCGAGCAGTACTTC. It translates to CASSLEVLGLGEQYF.